A selection of T cell receptor beta chains follows, all from one sample in a study of monozygotic twins with inflammatory bowel disease. From its re-call of the 5' RACE reads, TCRdb lists each CDR3 protein once, without DNA. The sample data list 190,000 or so distinct CDR3 sequences. Sequenced input: blood. These receptors were obtained from a human donor with ulcerative colitis or Crohn's disease, or a healthy co-twin of an affected twin (not recorded which). Each CDR3 is given with its conserved first and last residue. Fields, in order: V gene, J gene, CDR3 length, CDR3 protein.

V: TRBV7-6; J: TRBJ2-7; length: 15; CDR3: CASSLEGQGVGEQYF
V: TRBV20-1; J: TRBJ1-5; length: 12; CDR3: CSAGQGGQPQHF
V: TRBV18; J: TRBJ2-5; length: 15; CDR3: CASSPQKGAQETQYF
V: TRBV5-1; J: TRBJ1-1; length: 13; CDR3: CASSLRGDTEAFF
V: TRBV18; J: TRBJ2-1; length: 16; CDR3: CASSLITGSSYNEQFF
V: TRBV9; J: TRBJ2-2; length: 19; CDR3: CASSVGGGRARANTGELFF
V: TRBV5-1; J: TRBJ2-1; length: 15; CDR3: CASTPRTGGNNEQFF
V: TRBV9; J: TRBJ2-3; length: 18; CDR3: CASSVATVGSGVGDTQYF
V: TRBV20-1; J: TRBJ1-5; length: 14; CDR3: CSAQSARGNQPQHF
V: TRBV18; J: TRBJ1-6; length: 13; CDR3: CASSGQGGSPLHF
V: TRBV4-1; J: TRBJ1-4; length: 15; CDR3: CASSQAGTGREKLFF
V: TRBV29-1; J: TRBJ2-3; length: 14; CDR3: CSTAAVGSTDTQYF
V: TRBV10-3; J: TRBJ1-2; length: 15; CDR3: CAILDQTHRADGYTF
V: TRBV9; J: TRBJ2-1; length: 14; CDR3: CASSATGLWDEQFF
V: TRBV7-2; J: TRBJ2-7; length: 16; CDR3: CASSLDGYAVSYEQYF
V: TRBV5-6; J: TRBJ2-1; length: 14; CDR3: CASSENRGSNEQFF